This T cell receptor beta chain was documented in a study of CXCR3-negative and CXCR3-positive naive CD8 T cells. The CDR3 contains 14 residues. Study-wide results and limits: CXCR3-expressing naive cells carried TRB CDR3s more hydrophobic than those of CXCR3-negative naive cells. Relative to memory CD8+ cells, whose diversity was much lower, both naive subsets had comparably high diversity. Cryopreserved cells partially lost CXCR3 expression, and fresh PBMCs were used in most assays. The authors found comparable surface CD5 between naive subsets and inferred TCR strength from TRB CDR3 properties.

UMI-labeled TRB cDNA libraries were prepared by 5' RACE. One entry per CDR3 protein, without DNA, is what TCRdb gives after re-calling the 5' RACE reads. The table lists several thousand distinct CDR3 sequences. This clonotype is deemed medium-sized (0.01 to 0.1%) by its frequency. Its target is unknown. The gene calls are TRBV12-3 or TRBV12-4 and TRBJ2-5; TCRdb lists TRBD1, though no DNA is available to test this call. The sequenced sample consisted of naive CXCR3+ CD8+ T cells from blood. Sample subset: CD45RO-CCR7+CD27+CD95- naive CD8+ T cells expressing CXCR3 (TNR3+). The sequence was collected from a human donor in good health. Some clones in this sample may be carry-over from other donors' samples. The CDR3 sequence is CASTPQGGSETQYF.